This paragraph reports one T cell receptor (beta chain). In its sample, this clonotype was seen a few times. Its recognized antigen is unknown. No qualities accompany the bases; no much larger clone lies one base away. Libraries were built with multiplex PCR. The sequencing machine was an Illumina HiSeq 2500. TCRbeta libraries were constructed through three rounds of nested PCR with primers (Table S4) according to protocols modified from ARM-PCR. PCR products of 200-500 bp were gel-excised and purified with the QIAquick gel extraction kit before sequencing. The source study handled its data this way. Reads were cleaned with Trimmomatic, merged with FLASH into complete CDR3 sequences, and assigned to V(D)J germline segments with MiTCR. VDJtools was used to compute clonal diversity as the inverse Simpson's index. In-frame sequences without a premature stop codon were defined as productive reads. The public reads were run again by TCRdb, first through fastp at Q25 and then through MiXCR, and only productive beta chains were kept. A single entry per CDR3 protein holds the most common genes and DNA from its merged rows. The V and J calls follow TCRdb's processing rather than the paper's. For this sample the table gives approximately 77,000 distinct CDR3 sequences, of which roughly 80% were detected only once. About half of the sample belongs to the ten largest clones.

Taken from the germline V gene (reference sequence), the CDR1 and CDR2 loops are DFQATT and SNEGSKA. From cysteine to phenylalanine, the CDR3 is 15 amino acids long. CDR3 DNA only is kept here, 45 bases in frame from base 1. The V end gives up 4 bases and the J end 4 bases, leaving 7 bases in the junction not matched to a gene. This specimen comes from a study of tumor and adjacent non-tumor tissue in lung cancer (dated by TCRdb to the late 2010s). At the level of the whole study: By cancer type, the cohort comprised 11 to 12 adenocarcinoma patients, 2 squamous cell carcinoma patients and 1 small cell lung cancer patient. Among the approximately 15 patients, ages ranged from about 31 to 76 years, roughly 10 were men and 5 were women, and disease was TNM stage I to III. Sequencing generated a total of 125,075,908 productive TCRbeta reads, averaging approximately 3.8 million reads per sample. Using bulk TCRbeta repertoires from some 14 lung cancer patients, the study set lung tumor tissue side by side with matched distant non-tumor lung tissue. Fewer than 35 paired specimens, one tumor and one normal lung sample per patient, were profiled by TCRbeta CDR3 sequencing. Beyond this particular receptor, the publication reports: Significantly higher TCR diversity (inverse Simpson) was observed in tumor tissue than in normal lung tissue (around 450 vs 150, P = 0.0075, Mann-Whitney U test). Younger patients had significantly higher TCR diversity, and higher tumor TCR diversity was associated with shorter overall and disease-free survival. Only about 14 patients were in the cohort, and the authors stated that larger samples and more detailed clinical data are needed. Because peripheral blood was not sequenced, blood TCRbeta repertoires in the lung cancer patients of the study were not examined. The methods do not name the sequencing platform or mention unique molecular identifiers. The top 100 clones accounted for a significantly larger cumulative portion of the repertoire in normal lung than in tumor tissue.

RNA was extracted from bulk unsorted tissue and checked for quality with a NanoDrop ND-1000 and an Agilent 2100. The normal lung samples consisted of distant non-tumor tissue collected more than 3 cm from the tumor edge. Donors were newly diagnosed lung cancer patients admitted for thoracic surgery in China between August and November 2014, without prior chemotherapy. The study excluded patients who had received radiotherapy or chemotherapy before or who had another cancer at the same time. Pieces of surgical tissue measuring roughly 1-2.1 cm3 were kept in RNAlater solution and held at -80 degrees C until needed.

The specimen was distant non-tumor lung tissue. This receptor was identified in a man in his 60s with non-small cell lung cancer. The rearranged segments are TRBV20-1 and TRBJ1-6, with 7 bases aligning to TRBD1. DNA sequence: TGCAGTGCTAATGACAGGGTGTGGTATAATTCACCCCTCCACTTT. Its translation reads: CSANDRVWYNSPLHF.